A selection of T cell receptor beta chains follows, all from one sample in a study of OX40 agonist ivuxolimab in advanced cancers. The data were produced by immunoSEQ multiplex PCR, yet TCRdb's version contains in-frame clones alone and is incomplete. The sample yields approximately 89,000 clones, about nine tenths seen once. The sequencing used CD4+ or CD8+ T cells sorted from blood, collected in a trial of the OX40 agonist ivuxolimab. These receptors were taken from an adult with an advanced solid tumor such as melanoma, head and neck, liver or kidney cancer. Both conserved end residues are part of each CDR3. D genes are given only for firm matches. Some rows have no size entry. The others give once, few or many, or a class for an expanded clone.

TRBV9	TRBJ1-2	19	-	-	TGTGCCAGCAGCGTAGTCCCCACCTTCGGGGGGGAGGGGGGTTATGGCTACACCTTC	CASSVVPTFGGEGGYGYTF
TRBV29-1	TRBJ2-7	11	-	-	TGCAGCGTTGGAGGGGGCTACGAGCAGTACTTC	CSVGGGYEQYF
TRBV6-1	TRBJ2-5	19	-	-	TGTGCCAGCAGTGCCTGGGGGGGGCTGTCGGGACAGTACCAAGAGACCCAGTACTTC	CASSAWGGLSGQYQETQYF
TRBV9	TRBJ1-5	14	-	TRBD1	TGTGCCAGCAGCCAAGGACAGGGCAATCAGCCCCAGCATTTT	CASSQGQGNQPQHF
TRBV4-2	TRBJ2-7	16	few	TRBD1	TGTGCCAGCAGCCAAGAGGGTAGGGGGCTCTCCTACGAGCAGTACTTC	CASSQEGRGLSYEQYF
TRBV5-1	TRBJ2-7	15	-	-	TGCGCCAGCAGCTTGACAGGGTGGCTCTCCTACGAGCAGTACTTC	CASSLTGWLSYEQYF
TRBV7-2	TRBJ2-7	13	-	-	TGTGCCAGCAGCCCCCCAGGACGGATGGGGCAGTACTTC	CASSPPGRMGQYF
TRBV6-1	TRBJ1-3	14	once	-	TGTGCCAGCAGTATCAAGGGGGCTGGAAACACCATATATTTT	CASSIKGAGNTIYF
TRBV18	TRBJ2-7	13	-	TRBD1	TGTGCCAGCTCGCAGGACAGGTCGGGCGAGCAGTACTTC	CASSQDRSGEQYF
TRBV28	TRBJ1-2	12	-	-	TGTGCCAGCAGTTTAAGGGACTATGGCTACACCTTC	CASSLRDYGYTF
TRBV11-3	TRBJ2-1	13	-	-	TGTGCCAGCAGCCCGAGCAGCCCGGGTGAGCAGTTCTTC	CASSPSSPGEQFF
TRBV9	TRBJ2-4	12	-	-	TGTGCCAGCAGCTCCCCCGGGGGCCCATCGTACTTC	CASSSPGGPSYF
TRBV6-8	TRBJ1-2	16	-	TRBD1	TGTGCCAGCAGGAGAGATTGGCCGGGACAGGCGAAAAGCTACACCTTC	CASRRDWPGQAKSYTF
TRBV15	TRBJ1-1	14	-	TRBD1	TGTGCCACCAGCAGAGACACAGGGGGCGCGGAAGCTTTCTTT	CATSRDTGGAEAFF
TRBV6-6	TRBJ2-7	13	-	TRBD2	TGTGCCATAAAGGGCCCGGGAGGGTCCGAGCAGTACTTC	CAIKGPGGSEQYF
TRBV5-1	TRBJ1-1	15	few	-	TGCGCCAGCAGGGGTGAGGTGGGAGTGAACACTGAAGCTTTCTTT	CASRGEVGVNTEAFF
TRBV12-2	TRBJ1-2	12	-	-	TGTGCAAGTCGCATAGGGCCACAGGGCTACACCTTC	CASRIGPQGYTF
TRBV7-2	TRBJ2-5	17	-	-	TGTGCCAGCAGCTTCTTTTTAATCGGGGCAGGCCAAGAGACCCAGTACTTC	CASSFFLIGAGQETQYF
TRBV7-9	TRBJ1-4	16	-	TRBD1	TGTGCCAGCAGCTTATTCTTATCACAGGGGAATGAAAAACTGTTTTTT	CASSLFLSQGNEKLFF
TRBV7-3	TRBJ1-6	13	-	-	TGTGCCAGCAGCGCGGGACAAAATTCACCCCTCCACTTT	CASSAGQNSPLHF
TRBV10-3	TRBJ1-6	16	-	TRBD1	TGTGCCATCAGGGGGGACAGTACGCCCTATAATTCACCCCTCCACTTT	CAIRGDSTPYNSPLHF
TRBV18	TRBJ1-1	15	-	TRBD1	TGTGCCAGCTCCCTCAACAGGGGCGGGGACACTGAAGCTTTCTTT	CASSLNRGGDTEAFF
TRBV6-6	TRBJ2-7	15	-	TRBD2	TGTGCCAGCAGTCCCCTAGCGGGGGGCTCCTACGAGCAGTACTTC	CASSPLAGGSYEQYF
TRBV5-1	TRBJ2-3	14	-	TRBD1	TGCGCCAGCAGCTTGGGACAGGGGAGGGATACGCAGTATTTT	CASSLGQGRDTQYF
TRBV19	TRBJ1-1	18	-	TRBD1	TGTGCCAGTAGTGTTCCGGGACAGGGGGCGCATCGGTACACTGAAGCTTTCTTT	CASSVPGQGAHRYTEAFF
TRBV12-5	TRBJ2-1	12	-	-	TGTGCTAGCGGGCTTTGGAACGGTGAGCAGTTCTTC	CASGLWNGEQFF
TRBV5-4	TRBJ1-1	15	-	-	TGTGCCAGCATCTCCATGGGGGGGATGGACACTGAAGCTTTCTTT	CASISMGGMDTEAFF
TRBV5-4	TRBJ2-7	14	-	-	TGTGCCAGCAGCTTGGGACAGCAAACCTACGAGCAGTACTTC	CASSLGQQTYEQYF
TRBV9	TRBJ2-5	12	once	-	TGTGCCAGCAGCTTAAGAGACCAGACCCAGTACTTC	CASSLRDQTQYF
TRBV11-2	TRBJ1-1	15	-	-	TGTGCCAGCAGCCTAATGGGGCGCAGGAACACTGAAGCTTTCTTT	CASSLMGRRNTEAFF
TRBV6-6	TRBJ2-2	15	-	-	TGTGCCAGCAGTTATGACAGTTTTGGGACCGGGGAGCTGTTTTTT	CASSYDSFGTGELFF
TRBV7-8	TRBJ2-7	13	-	TRBD1	TGTGCCAGCAGCAGCGCCGGACAGGGCGAGCAGTACTTC	CASSSAGQGEQYF
TRBV11-2	TRBJ1-6	14	few	TRBD1	TGTGCCAGCAGCTCCCGGACAGGGAATTCACCCCTCCACTTT	CASSSRTGNSPLHF
TRBV6-5	TRBJ2-5	15	-	TRBD2	TGTGCCAGCAGTTACGATAGCGGGGGGAAAGAGACCCAGTACTTC	CASSYDSGGKETQYF
TRBV10-3	TRBJ2-3	15	-	TRBD1	TGTGCCATCAGTACAGCGACAGGGGGCTTGGATACGCAGTATTTT	CAISTATGGLDTQYF
TRBV6-1	TRBJ1-3	12	-	-	TGTGCCAGCGGGGATAAAGGAAACACCATATATTTT	CASGDKGNTIYF
TRBV5-4	TRBJ2-5	12	once	-	TGTGCCAGCAGCTTGGCCGGGCAGGCCCAGTACTTC	CASSLAGQAQYF
TRBV6-4	TRBJ2-1	19	-	TRBD2	TGTGCCAGCAGTGCCCTGCCCGTAGCGGGGGGTTACTCCTACAATGAGCAGTTCTTC	CASSALPVAGGYSYNEQFF
TRBV2	TRBJ1-1	12	-	TRBD1	TGTGCCAGCTTAGGGACAGGGGTTGAAGCTTTCTTT	CASLGTGVEAFF
TRBV6-6	TRBJ2-3	14	-	-	TGTGCCAGCGCTGGGGGGCGGGTCACAGATACGCAGTATTTT	CASAGGRVTDTQYF
TRBV6-1	TRBJ2-3	15	-	-	TGTGCCAGCAGAGGCGACCCTTACGGCACAGATACGCAGTATTTT	CASRGDPYGTDTQYF
TRBV5-1	TRBJ2-7	15	-	-	TGCGCCAGCTCAGACACCTCCCGCTCCTCCTACGAGCAGTACTTC	CASSDTSRSSYEQYF
TRBV6-1	TRBJ2-5	15	-	-	TGTGCCAGCAGTGCGCCGGCGCCCAAACAAGAGACCCAGTACTTC	CASSAPAPKQETQYF
TRBV6-4	TRBJ1-6	15	-	-	TGTGCCAGCAGCGCCGGGGGGGCGCCCAATTCACCCCTCCACTTT	CASSAGGAPNSPLHF
TRBV5-4	TRBJ2-3	16	-	TRBD2	TGTGCCAGCAGCTTCCCTAGCGGGGGGGCTACAGATACGCAGTATTTT	CASSFPSGGATDTQYF
TRBV6-6	TRBJ2-2	16	-	-	TGTGCCAGCAGTACGCCAGGGCGGGTGAACACCGGGGAGCTGTTTTTT	CASSTPGRVNTGELFF
TRBV11-2	TRBJ1-1	16	-	TRBD1	TGTGCCAGCAGCTCACTTAGAGAGGGGGCGCGGACTGAAGCTTTCTTT	CASSSLREGARTEAFF
TRBV7-9	TRBJ1-2	14	-	-	TGTGCCAGCAGTCCATCAGGGGCAGGCTATGGCTACACCTTC	CASSPSGAGYGYTF
TRBV30	TRBJ2-5	13	-	TRBD1	TGTGCCTGGAGGGACAGGGGGCCGGAGACCCAGTACTTC	CAWRDRGPETQYF
TRBV11-2	TRBJ2-3	19	-	TRBD2	TGTGCCAGCAGCTTAGATTTGGCGGGGAGCGGGGGGAGCACAGATACGCAGTATTTT	CASSLDLAGSGGSTDTQYF
TRBV12-5	TRBJ2-2	13	-	-	TGTGCTAGTGGGTATGGAGTAACCGGGGAGCTGTTTTTT	CASGYGVTGELFF
TRBV5-1	TRBJ2-5	11	-	-	TGCGCCAGCAGCGAGCAAGAGACCCAGTACTTC	CASSEQETQYF
TRBV18	TRBJ1-4	13	-	-	TGTGCCAGCTCACCATCCGGCAATGAAAAACTGTTTTTT	CASSPSGNEKLFF